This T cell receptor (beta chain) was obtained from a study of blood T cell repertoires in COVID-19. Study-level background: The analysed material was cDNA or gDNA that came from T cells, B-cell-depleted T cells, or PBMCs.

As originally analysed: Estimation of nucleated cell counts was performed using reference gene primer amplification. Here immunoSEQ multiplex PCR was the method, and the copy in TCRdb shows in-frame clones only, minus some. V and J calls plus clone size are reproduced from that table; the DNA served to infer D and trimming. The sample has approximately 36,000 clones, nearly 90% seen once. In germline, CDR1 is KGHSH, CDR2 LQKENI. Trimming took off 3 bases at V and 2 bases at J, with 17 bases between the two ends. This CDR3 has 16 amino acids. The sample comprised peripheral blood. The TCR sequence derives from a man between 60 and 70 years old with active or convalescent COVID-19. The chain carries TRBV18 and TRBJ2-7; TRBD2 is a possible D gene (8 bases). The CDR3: CASSPRGGLVTYEQYF. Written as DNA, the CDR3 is TGTGCCAGCTCACCCAGGGGGGGACTAGTCACCTACGAGCAGTACTTC.